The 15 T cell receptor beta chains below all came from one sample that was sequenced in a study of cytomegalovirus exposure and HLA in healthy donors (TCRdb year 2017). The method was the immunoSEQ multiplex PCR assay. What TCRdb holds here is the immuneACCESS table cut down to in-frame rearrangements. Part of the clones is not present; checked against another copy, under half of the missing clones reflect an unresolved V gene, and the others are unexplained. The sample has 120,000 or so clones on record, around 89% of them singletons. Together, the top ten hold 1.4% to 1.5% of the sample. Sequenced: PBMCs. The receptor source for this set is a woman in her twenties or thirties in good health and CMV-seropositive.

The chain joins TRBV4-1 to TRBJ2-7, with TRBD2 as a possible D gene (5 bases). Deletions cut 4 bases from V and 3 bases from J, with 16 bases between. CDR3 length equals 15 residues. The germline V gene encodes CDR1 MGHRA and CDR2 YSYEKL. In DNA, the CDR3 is TGCGCCAGCAGCCTCTATCCGGGATTAAACTACGAGCAGTACTTC. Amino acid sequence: CASSLYPGLNYEQYF.

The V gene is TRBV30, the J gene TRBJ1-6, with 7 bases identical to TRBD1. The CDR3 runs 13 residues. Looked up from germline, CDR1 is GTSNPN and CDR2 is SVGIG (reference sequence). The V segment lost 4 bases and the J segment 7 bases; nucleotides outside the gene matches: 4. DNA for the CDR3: TGTGCCTGGAACCCGACAGGGAATTCACCCCTCCACTTT. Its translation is CAWNPTGNSPLHF.

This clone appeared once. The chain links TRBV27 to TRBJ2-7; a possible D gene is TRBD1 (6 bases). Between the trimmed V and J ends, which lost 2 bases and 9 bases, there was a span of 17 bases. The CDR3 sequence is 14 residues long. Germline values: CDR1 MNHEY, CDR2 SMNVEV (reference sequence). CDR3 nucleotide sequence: TGTGCCAGCAGTTTAAGGGGACATAATGGTGCGCAGTACTTC. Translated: CASSLRGHNGAQYF.

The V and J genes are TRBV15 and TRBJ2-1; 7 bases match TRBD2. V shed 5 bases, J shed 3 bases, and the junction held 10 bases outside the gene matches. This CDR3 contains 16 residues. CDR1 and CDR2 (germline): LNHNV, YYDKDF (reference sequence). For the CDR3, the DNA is TGTGCCACCAGCGCCAGACTGAGCGGGATCTACAATGAGCAGTTCTTC. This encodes CATSARLSGIYNEQFF.

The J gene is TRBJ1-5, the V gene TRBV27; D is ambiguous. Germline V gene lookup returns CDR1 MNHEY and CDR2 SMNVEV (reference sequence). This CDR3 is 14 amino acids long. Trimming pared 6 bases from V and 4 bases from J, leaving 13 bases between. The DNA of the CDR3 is TGTGCCAGCAGCCTCGTTCGGTCTAATCAGCCCCAGCATTTT. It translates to CASSLVRSNQPQHF.

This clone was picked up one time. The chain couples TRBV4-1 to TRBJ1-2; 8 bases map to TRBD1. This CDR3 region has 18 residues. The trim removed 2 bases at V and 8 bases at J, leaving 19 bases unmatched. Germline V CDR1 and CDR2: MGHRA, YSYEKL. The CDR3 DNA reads TGCGCCAGCAGCCAACTCCCGGGGGTGTCAGGGGGCAGTAGGGGCTACACCTTC. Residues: CASSQLPGVSGGSRGYTF.

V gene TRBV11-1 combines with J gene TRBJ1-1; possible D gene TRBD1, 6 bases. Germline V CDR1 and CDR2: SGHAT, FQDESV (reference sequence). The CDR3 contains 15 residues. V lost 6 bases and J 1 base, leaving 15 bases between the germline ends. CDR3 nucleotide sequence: TGTGCCAGCAGAAACGAAGGACAGTCGAACACTGAAGCTTTCTTT. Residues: CASRNEGQSNTEAFF.

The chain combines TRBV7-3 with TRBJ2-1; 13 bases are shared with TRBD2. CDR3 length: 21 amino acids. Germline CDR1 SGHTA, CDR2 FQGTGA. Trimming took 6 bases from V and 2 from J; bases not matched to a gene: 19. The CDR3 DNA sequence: TGTGCCAGCAGGAAAAAGGGACTAGCGGGATCTCGCCCAACACCCTACAATGAGCAGTTCTTC. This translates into CASRKKGLAGSRPTPYNEQFF.

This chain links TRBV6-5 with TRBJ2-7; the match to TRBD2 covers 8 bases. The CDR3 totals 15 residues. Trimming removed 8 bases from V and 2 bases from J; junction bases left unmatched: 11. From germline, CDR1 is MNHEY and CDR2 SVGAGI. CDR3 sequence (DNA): TGTGCCAGCCAGCGGGAGAGGGGAGGAACCTACGAGCAGTACTTC. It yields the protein CASQRERGGTYEQYF.

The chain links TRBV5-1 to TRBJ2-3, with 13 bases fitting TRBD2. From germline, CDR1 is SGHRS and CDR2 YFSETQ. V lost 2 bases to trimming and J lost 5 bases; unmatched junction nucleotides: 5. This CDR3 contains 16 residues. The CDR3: CASSFLGLAGKDTQYF. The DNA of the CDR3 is TGCGCCAGCAGCTTTTTGGGACTAGCGGGAAAAGATACGCAGTATTTT.

CDR3 DNA sequence: TGTGCCACCAGCAGAGCCCTAGCACATGAGCAGTTCTTC. Translating it yields CATSRALAHEQFF. V gene TRBV15 combines with J gene TRBJ2-1, with D possibly being TRBD2 (5 bases). This CDR3 comprises 13 residues. Deletions cut 1 base from V and 8 bases from J, with 9 bases between. Germline CDR1 is LNHNV and CDR2 is YYDKDF (reference sequence). Full variable domain (outside the CDR3, taken from reference TRBV15 and TRBJ2-1): DAMVIQNPRYQVTQFGKPVTLSCSQTLNHNVMYWYQQKSSQAPKLLFHYYDKDFNNEADTPDNFQSRRPNTSFCFLDIRSPGLGDTAMYLCATSRALAHEQFFGPGTRLTVL.

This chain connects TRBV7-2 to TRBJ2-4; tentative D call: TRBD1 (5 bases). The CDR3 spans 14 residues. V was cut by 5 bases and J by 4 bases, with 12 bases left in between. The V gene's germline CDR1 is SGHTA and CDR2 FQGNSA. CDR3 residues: CASSPRQPKNIQYF. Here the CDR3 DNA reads TGTGCCAGCAGCCCTAGACAGCCGAAAAACATTCAGTACTTC.

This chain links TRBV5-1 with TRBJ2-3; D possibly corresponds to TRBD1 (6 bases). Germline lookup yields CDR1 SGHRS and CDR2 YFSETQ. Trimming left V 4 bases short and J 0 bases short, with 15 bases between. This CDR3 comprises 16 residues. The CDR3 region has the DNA TGCGCCAGCAGCATCAAACAGGGCACGAGCACAGATACGCAGTATTTT. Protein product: CASSIKQGTSTDTQYF.

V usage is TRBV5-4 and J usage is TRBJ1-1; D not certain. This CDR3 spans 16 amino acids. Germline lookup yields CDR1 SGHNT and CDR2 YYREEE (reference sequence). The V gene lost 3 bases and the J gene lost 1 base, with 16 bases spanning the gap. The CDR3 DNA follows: TGTGCCAGCAGCTCGACCGGGAGAATGGGGAACACTGAAGCTTTCTTT. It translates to CASSSTGRMGNTEAFF.

The CDR3 DNA reads as TGTGCCAGCAGCTCTTATTACAATGAGCAGTTCTTC. It is translated as CASSSYYNEQFF. The chain employs TRBV5-8 and TRBJ2-1; D gene ambiguous. Trimming took off 3 bases at V and 4 bases at J, with 5 bases between the two ends. The germline V gene encodes CDR1 SGHTS and CDR2 YDEGEE. This CDR3 is 12 amino acids long.